This TCR beta chain appears in the sequencing data of a study of T-cell reconstitution after alpha-beta-depleted transplantation in children. Germline V gives CDR1 MNHNS, CDR2 SASEGT. V lost 6 bases and J 3 bases, leaving 12 bases between the germline ends. The CDR3 loop spans 14 amino acids. Unique molecular identifiers were incorporated into the prepared TCRbeta library. TCRdb reprocessed the PCR reads with MiXCR, giving one entry per CDR3 protein. This sample has approximately 400,000 distinct CDR3 sequences, with approximately 10% found just once. This clonotype occurred a few times. The sequencing used PBMCs from the stem cell graft donor, collected from the stem cell graft. The origin of this receptor is a human donor who donated a stem cell graft to a child with acute myeloid leukemia. The chain employs TRBV6-1 and TRBJ2-4, with TRBD2 as a possible D gene (6 bases). CDR3 region: CASRAGRSKNIQYF. The CDR3 DNA sequence: TGTGCCAGCAGAGCAGGGAGGAGCAAAAACATTCAGTACTTC.